This T cell receptor beta chain was obtained from a study of blood T cell repertoires in COVID-19. About the study: Samples taken during acute and convalescent COVID-19 were collected in the United States, Italy and Spain. In each case, the material was cDNA or gDNA derived from T cells, B-cell-depleted T cells, or PBMCs.

In the original analysis: Nucleated cell number was recorded as an estimate derived from reference gene primer amplification. The assay was immunoSEQ multiplex PCR, and TCRdb's table has in-frame clones only and misses some. V and J calls and clone size are copied from that table; D and trimming were computed from the DNA. This table holds about 36,000 clones, almost 90% found once. The V and J ends lost 3 bases and 6 bases respectively, with 12 bases between them. The CDR3 consists of 13 residues. The germline V gene encodes CDR1 GTSNPN and CDR2 SVGIG (reference sequence). The source is a man between 60 and 75 years old with active or convalescent COVID-19. Sequenced sample: peripheral blood. V gene TRBV30 combines with J gene TRBJ1-3; D not resolved. Here the CDR3 reads CAWSGPGLNTIYF. CDR3 bases: TGTGCCTGGAGCGGACCGGGGTTAAACACCATATATTTT.